This is a list of T cell receptor beta chains from one sample in a study of cytomegalovirus exposure and HLA in healthy donors. The table came from immunoSEQ multiplex PCR; TCRdb's copy has only in-frame clones and leaves some out. Among about 330,000 clones listed, around 87% were seen once. Sequenced material: PBMCs. The source is a woman younger than 45 in good health and CMV-seropositive. CDR3s include the opening cysteine and the closing phenylalanine or tryptophan. D genes are given only for firm matches. Clone size is stated in some rows and not others, as once, few, many or a class when expanded.

>TRBJ1-6|.|TRBD1|14|TRBV2
CASSEDRGRSPLHF
TGTGCCAGCAGTGAAGACAGGGGTCGGTCACCCCTCCACTTT
>TRBJ1-4|.|.|14|TRBV4-1
CASSLGPRGEKLFF
TGCGCCAGCAGCTTGGGACCTCGAGGAGAAAAACTGTTTTTT
>TRBJ1-1|.|.|11|TRBV6-1
CASIYQAEAFF
TGTGCCAGCATATATCAAGCTGAAGCTTTCTTT
>TRBJ2-2|few|.|15|TRBV5-4
CASSPIDSNTGELFF
TGTGCCAGCAGCCCTATAGACAGTAACACCGGGGAGCTGTTTTTT
>TRBJ1-1|.|.|14|TRBV11-3
CASSLGPGEDEAFF
TGTGCCAGCAGCTTAGGGCCAGGGGAAGATGAAGCTTTCTTT
>TRBJ1-1|.|.|12|TRBV27
CASSRGTHEAFF
TGTGCCAGCAGTCGTGGGACACATGAAGCTTTCTTT
>TRBJ1-1|.|.|12|TRBV28
CASSLLGTEAFF
TGTGCCAGCAGTTTGTTGGGCACTGAAGCTTTCTTT
>TRBJ2-2|.|TRBD2|15|TRBV5-1
CASSFTSGNTGELFF
TGCGCCAGCAGCTTCACTAGCGGGAACACCGGGGAGCTGTTTTTT
>TRBJ2-2|.|TRBD1|15|TRBV30
CACDGVPGGTGELFF
TGTGCCTGCGACGGGGTCCCAGGGGGCACCGGGGAGCTGTTTTTT
>TRBJ2-1|.|TRBD2|15|TRBV5-1
CASSWERETHNEQFF
TGCGCCAGCAGCTGGGAGCGGGAGACCCACAATGAGCAGTTCTTC
>TRBJ2-2|.|.|16|TRBV5-4
CASSSWGGANTGELFF
TGTGCCAGCAGTTCCTGGGGGGGCGCGAACACCGGGGAGCTGTTTTTT
>TRBJ1-2|.|.|14|TRBV7-2
CASSSPRTEYGYTF
TGTGCCAGCAGCTCCCCGAGGACTGAGTATGGCTACACCTTC
>TRBJ2-3|.|TRBD2|15|TRBV11-3
CASSPGGGGTDTQYF
TGTGCCAGCAGCCCCGGGGGGGGTGGCACAGATACGCAGTATTTT
>TRBJ2-1|.|TRBD2|15|TRBV27
CASSLVGGGYNEQFF
TGTGCCAGCAGTTTGGTTGGGGGGGGATACAATGAGCAGTTCTTC
>TRBJ1-1|.|.|13|TRBV5-1
CASSLELGTEAFF
TGCGCCAGCAGCTTGGAATTGGGGACTGAAGCTTTCTTT
>TRBJ2-7|.|TRBD2|11|TRBV20-1
CSAGGSNEQYF
TGCAGTGCCGGCGGGAGCAACGAGCAGTACTTC
>TRBJ2-7|.|TRBD2|16|TRBV11-2
CASSTTSGRSDYEQYF
TGTGCCAGCAGCACCACTAGCGGGAGGTCAGACTACGAGCAGTACTTC
>TRBJ1-2|.|.|14|TRBV27
CASSLGGLSYGYTF
TGTGCCAGCAGTTTAGGAGGGCTAAGCTATGGCTACACCTTC
>TRBJ1-1|.|.|14|TRBV27
CASFEGQPNTEAFF
TGTGCCAGCTTTGAAGGACAGCCGAACACTGAAGCTTTCTTT
>TRBJ2-7|.|.|13|TRBV27
CASSLHSSYEQYF
TGTGCCAGCAGTTTACACAGCTCCTACGAGCAGTACTTC
>TRBJ2-2|.|.|15|TRBV4-3
CASSQDRPNTGELFF
TGCGCCAGCAGCCAAGATCGTCCTAACACCGGGGAGCTGTTTTTT
>TRBJ2-2|.|.|13|TRBV14
CASSSRATGELFF
TGTGCCAGCAGCTCCAGGGCCACCGGGGAGCTGTTTTTT
>TRBJ2-3|.|.|13|TRBV19
CASSRQSTDTQYF
TGTGCCAGTAGTCGGCAGAGCACAGATACGCAGTATTTT
>TRBJ2-7|.|TRBD1|12|TRBV2
CASAGTEYEQYF
TGTGCCAGCGCAGGGACAGAGTACGAGCAGTACTTC
>TRBJ1-2|.|.|15|TRBV4-3
CASSQDQGMGYGYTF
TGCGCCAGCAGCCAAGATCAGGGAATGGGCTATGGCTACACCTTC
>TRBJ1-2|.|TRBD1|16|TRBV28
CASSAGTGHKDYGYTF
TGTGCCAGCAGTGCCGGGACAGGACATAAGGACTATGGCTACACCTTC
>TRBJ2-5|.|.|16|TRBV9
CASSVEAGAFQETQYF
TGTGCCAGCAGCGTAGAAGCAGGGGCCTTCCAAGAGACCCAGTACTTC
>TRBJ1-1|few|.|12|TRBV27
CASSFLNREAFF
TGTGCCAGCAGTTTTCTCAACCGTGAAGCTTTCTTT
>TRBJ1-1|few|.|15|TRBV28
CASSDGGHWNTEAFF
TGTGCCAGCAGTGACGGTGGACACTGGAACACTGAAGCTTTCTTT
>TRBJ1-2|.|TRBD1|16|TRBV28
CASRPPTGRGVYGYTF
TGTGCCAGCAGGCCACCGACAGGGAGGGGGGTCTATGGCTACACCTTC
>TRBJ2-1|.|TRBD2|12|TRBV29-1
CSVGSGTNEQFF
TGCAGCGTTGGTAGCGGGACGAATGAGCAGTTCTTC
>TRBJ2-3|.|.|16|TRBV30
CAWSPYINGVADTQYF
TGTGCCTGGAGTCCTTATATTAACGGGGTGGCAGATACGCAGTATTTT
>TRBJ1-1|.|.|16|TRBV9
CASSHPQEGLGTEAFF
TGTGCCAGCAGCCACCCCCAGGAGGGGCTGGGGACTGAAGCTTTCTTT